This TCR beta chain came from a study of T cells in localized non-small cell lung cancer. Study-wide results and caveats: Uninvolved adjacent lung showed the highest T cell clonality, exceeding tumor. Those with higher blood T cell density had longer overall survival. Across samples, adjacent lung featured a median roughly 50 of the top 100 tumor clones.

TCRdb's table, derived via immunoSEQ multiplex PCR, lists solely in-frame clones and lacks some. The data show just under 80,000 clones, with 70% to 90% seen just once and approximately 9.6% held by the top ten. A note on this clone: What it binds is unknown.

This CDR3 has 13 amino acids. CDR1 is LNHDA and CDR2 is SQIVND in the germline V gene (reference sequence). V was cut by 3 bases and J by 4 bases, with 9 bases left in between. The rearrangement uses TRBV19 and TRBJ2-5; D call uncertain. Sequenced here: peripheral blood, sampled before any cancer treatment. This sequence was found in a female donor at least 60 years old with stage I lung adenocarcinoma. The chain's CDR3 is CASSIVWGETQYF. In nucleotides, the CDR3 is TGTGCCAGTAGTATCGTCTGGGGAGAGACCCAGTACTTC.